This T cell receptor beta chain derives from a study of Ad26.COV2.S vaccination and SARS-CoV-2 variants. Turning to the study itself: Dosing was one shot or two shots 56 days apart.

The method was immunoSEQ multiplex PCR; TCRdb's version includes in-frame clones alone and lacks a portion of them. The sample has hundreds of thousands of clones, around 89% seen once. V was shortened by 5 bases and J by 5 bases, with 10 bases between the two germline ends. The germline V gene has CDR1 SNHLY and CDR2 FYNNEI. This CDR3 spans 14 amino acids. Treatment here: 15 to 20 received Ad26.COV2.S at low or high dose, single or two shots; roughly 5 received placebo; per-sample allocation not given. Day 63 after the first injection of vaccine or placebo was the sampling time. Source: peripheral blood, taken in a trial of Ad26.COV2.S vaccine versus placebo. This sequence originates from a person between 18 and 60 years old who received the Ad26.COV2.S COVID-19 vaccine or a placebo. The rearrangement uses TRBV2 and TRBJ1-6; no definite D call. CDR3 coding DNA: TGTGCCAGCAGTCTAGACGGAAATAATTCACCCCTCCACTTT. It specifies CASSLDGNNSPLHF.